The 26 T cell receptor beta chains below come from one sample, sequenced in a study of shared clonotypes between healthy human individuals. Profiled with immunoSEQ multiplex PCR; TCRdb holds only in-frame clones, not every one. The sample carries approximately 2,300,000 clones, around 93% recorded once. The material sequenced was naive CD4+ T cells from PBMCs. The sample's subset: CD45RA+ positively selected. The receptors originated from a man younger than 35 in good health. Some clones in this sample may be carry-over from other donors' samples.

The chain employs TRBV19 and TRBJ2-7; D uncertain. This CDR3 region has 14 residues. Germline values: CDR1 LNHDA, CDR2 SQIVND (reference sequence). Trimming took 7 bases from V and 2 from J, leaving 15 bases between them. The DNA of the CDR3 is TGTGCCAGTAAGCTAATGGACGGTCCCTACGAGCAGTACTTC. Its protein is CASKLMDGPYEQYF.

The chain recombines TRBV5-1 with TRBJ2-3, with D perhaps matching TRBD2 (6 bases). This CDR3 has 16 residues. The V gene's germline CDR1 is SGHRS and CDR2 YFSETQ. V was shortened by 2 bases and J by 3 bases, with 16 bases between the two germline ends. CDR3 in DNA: TGCGCCAGCAGCTTCAGGGCGGAGGGACCTACAGATACGCAGTATTTT. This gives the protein CASSFRAEGPTDTQYF.

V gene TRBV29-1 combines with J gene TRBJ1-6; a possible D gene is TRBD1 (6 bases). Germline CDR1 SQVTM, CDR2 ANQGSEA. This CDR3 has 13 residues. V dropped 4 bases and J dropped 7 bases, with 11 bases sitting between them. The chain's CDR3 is CSVGTARNSPLHF. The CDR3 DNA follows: TGCAGCGTTGGGACAGCGAGAAATTCACCCCTCCACTTT.

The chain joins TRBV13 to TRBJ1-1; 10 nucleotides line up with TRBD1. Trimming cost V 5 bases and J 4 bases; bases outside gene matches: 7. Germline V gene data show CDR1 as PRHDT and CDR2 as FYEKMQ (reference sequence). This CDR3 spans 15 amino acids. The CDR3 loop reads CASSTWDRGGTEAFF. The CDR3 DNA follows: TGTGCCAGCAGCACCTGGGACAGGGGTGGCACTGAAGCTTTCTTT.

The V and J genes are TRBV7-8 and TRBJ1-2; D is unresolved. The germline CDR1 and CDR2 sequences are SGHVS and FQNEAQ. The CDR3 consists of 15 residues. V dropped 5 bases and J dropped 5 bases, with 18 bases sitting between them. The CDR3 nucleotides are TGTGCCAGCAGCGGAAAAGGAGGGCGAGCTTATGGCTACACCTTC. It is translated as CASSGKGGRAYGYTF.

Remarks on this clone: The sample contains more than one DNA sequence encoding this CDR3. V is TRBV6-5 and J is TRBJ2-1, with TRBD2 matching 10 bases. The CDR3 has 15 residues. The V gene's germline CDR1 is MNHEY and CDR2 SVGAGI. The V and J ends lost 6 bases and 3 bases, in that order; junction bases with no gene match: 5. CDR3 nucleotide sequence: TGTGCCAGCAGCCGGAGACTAGCGGGCTACAATGAGCAGTTCTTC. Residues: CASSRRLAGYNEQFF.

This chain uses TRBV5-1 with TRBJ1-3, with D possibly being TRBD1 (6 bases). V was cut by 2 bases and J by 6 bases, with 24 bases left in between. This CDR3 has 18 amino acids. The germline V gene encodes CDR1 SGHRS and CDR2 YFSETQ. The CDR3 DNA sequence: TGCGCCAGCAGCTTCGATATTAACAGGGCCGCGTATGAAAACACCATATATTTT. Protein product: CASSFDINRAAYENTIYF.

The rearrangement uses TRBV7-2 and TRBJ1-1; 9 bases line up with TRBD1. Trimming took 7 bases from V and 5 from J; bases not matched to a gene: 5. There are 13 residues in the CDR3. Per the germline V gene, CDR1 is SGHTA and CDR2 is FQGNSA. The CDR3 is CASTATGGTEAFF. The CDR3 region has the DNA TGTGCCAGCACCGCGACAGGGGGTACTGAAGCTTTCTTT.

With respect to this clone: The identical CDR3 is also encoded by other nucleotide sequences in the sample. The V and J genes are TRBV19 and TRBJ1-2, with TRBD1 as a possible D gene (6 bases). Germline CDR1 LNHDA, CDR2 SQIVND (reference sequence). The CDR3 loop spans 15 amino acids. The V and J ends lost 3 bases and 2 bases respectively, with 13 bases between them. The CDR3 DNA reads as TGTGCCAGTAGTATCGGGGGGGGCACCAACTATGGCTACACCTTC. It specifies CASSIGGGTNYGYTF.

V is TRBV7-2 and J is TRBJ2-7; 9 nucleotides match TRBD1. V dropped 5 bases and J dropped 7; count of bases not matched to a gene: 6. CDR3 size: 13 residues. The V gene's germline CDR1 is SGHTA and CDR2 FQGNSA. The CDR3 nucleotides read TGTGCCAGCAGCCTACAGGGGGCGGTGGAGCAGTACTTC. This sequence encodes CASSLQGAVEQYF.

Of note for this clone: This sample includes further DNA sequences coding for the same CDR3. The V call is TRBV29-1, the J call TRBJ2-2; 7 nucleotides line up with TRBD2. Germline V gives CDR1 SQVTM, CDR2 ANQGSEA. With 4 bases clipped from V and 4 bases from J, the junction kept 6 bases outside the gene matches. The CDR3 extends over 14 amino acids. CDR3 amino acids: CSVARGVGTGELFF. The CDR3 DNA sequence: TGCAGCGTTGCTCGGGGGGTAGGCACCGGGGAGCTGTTTTTT.

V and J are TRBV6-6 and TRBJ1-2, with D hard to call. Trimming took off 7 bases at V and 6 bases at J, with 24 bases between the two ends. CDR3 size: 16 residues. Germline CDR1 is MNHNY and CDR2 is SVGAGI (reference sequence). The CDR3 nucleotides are TGTGCCAGCAACCCCAGGAGGGAGGGTCTGCACAATGGCTACACCTTC. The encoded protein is CASNPRREGLHNGYTF.

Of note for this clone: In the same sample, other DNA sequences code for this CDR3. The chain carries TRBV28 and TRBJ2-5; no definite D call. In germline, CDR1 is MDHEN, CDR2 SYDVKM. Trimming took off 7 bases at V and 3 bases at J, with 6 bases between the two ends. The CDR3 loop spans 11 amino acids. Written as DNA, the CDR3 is TGTGCCAGCACCCTCGAAGAGACCCAGTACTTC. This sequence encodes CASTLEETQYF.

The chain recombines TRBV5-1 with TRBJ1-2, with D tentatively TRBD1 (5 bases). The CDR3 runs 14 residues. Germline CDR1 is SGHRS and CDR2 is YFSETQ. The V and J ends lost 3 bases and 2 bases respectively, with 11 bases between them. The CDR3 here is CASSSSWDNYGYTF. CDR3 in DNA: TGCGCCAGCAGCTCATCGTGGGACAACTATGGCTACACCTTC.

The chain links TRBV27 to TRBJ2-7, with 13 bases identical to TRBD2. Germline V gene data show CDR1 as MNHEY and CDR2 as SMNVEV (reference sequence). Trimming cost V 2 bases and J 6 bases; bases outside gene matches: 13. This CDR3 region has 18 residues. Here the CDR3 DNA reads TGTGCCAGCAGTTTAGGGCACGGACTAGCGGGAGTTGTTTCCGAGCAGTACTTC. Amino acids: CASSLGHGLAGVVSEQYF.

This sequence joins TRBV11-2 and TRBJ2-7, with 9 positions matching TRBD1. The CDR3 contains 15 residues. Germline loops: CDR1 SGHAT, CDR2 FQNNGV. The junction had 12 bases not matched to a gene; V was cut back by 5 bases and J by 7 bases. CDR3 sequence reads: CASSPRDRAFVEQYF. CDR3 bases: TGTGCCAGCAGCCCTAGGGACAGGGCGTTTGTGGAGCAGTACTTC.

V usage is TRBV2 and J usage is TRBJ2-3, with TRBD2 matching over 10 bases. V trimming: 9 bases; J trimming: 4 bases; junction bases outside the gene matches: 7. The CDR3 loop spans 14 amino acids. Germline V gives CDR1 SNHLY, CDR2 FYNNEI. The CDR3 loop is CASGLAGVADTQYF. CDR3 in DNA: TGTGCCAGTGGCCTAGCGGGAGTCGCAGATACGCAGTATTTT. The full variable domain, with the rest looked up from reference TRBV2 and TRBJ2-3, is EPEVTQTPSHQVTQMGQEVILRCVPISNHLYFYWYRQILGQKVEFLVSFYNNEISEKSEIFDDQFSVERPDGSNFTLKIRSTKLEDSAMYFCASGLAGVADTQYFGPGTRLTVL.

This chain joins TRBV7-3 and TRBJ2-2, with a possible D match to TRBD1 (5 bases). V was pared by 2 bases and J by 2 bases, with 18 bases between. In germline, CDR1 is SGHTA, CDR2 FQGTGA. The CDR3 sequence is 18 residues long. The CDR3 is CASSLDPLWQGNTGELFF. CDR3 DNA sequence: TGTGCCAGCAGCTTAGATCCCCTTTGGCAGGGTAACACCGGGGAGCTGTTTTTT. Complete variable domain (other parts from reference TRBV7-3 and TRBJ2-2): GAGVSQTPSNKVTEKGKYVELRCDPISGHTALYWYRQSLGQGPEFLIYFQGTGAADDSGLPNDRFFAVRPEGSVSTLKIQRTERGDSAVYLCASSLDPLWQGNTGELFFGEGSRLTVL.

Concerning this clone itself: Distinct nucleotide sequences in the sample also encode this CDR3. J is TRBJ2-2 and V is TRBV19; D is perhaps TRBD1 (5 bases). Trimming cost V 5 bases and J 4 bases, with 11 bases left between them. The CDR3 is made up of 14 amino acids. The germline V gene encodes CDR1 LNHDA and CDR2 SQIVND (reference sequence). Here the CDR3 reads CASSFQGSTGELFF. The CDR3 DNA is TGTGCCAGTAGTTTTCAGGGCTCCACCGGGGAGCTGTTTTTT.

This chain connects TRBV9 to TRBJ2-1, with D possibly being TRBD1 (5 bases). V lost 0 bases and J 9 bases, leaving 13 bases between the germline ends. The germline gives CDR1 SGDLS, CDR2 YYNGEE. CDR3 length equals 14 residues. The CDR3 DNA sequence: TGTGCCAGCAGCGTAGGGGGCGTCACGACTGAGCAGTTCTTC. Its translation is CASSVGGVTTEQFF.

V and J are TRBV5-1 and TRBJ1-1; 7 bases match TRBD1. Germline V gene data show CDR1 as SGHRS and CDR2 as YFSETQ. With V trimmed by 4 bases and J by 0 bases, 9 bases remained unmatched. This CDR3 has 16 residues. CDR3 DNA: TGCGCCAGCAGCCCGTCTACAGGGGCTATGAACACTGAAGCTTTCTTT. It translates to CASSPSTGAMNTEAFF. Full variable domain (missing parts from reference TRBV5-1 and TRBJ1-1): KAGVTQTPRYLIKTRGQQVTLSCSPISGHRSVSWYQQTPGQGLQFLFEYFSETQRNKGNFPGRFSGRQFSNSRSEMNVSTLELGDSALYLCASSPSTGAMNTEAFFGQGTRLTVV.

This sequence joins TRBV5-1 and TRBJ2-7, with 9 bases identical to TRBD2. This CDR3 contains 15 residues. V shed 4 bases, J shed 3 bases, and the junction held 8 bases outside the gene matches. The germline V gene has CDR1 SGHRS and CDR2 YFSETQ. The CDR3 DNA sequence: TGCGCCAGCAGCCCTGACCCTAGCGGGAACTACGAGCAGTACTTC. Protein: CASSPDPSGNYEQYF.

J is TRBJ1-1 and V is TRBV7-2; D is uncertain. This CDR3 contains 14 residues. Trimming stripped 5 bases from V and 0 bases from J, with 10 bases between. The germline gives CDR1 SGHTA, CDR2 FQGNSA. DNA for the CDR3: TGTGCCAGCAGCCCCGCGACCTTGAACACTGAAGCTTTCTTT. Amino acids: CASSPATLNTEAFF.

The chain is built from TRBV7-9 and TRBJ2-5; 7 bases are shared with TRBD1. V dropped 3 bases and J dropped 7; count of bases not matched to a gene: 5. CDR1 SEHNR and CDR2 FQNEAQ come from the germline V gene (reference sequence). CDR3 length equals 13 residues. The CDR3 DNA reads TGTGCCAGCAGCTTCACAGGGGATGGGACCCAGTACTTC. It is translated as CASSFTGDGTQYF.

This chain's CDR3 is CASRVDRVAYEQYF. The CDR3, as DNA: TGTGCCAGCAGGGTGGACAGGGTGGCCTACGAGCAGTACTTC. The J gene is TRBJ2-7, the V gene TRBV27; TRBD1 matches 8 bases. The CDR3 length is 14 residues. V shed 6 bases and J 2 bases; nucleotides not matched to a gene: 6. CDR1 is MNHEY and CDR2 is SMNVEV in the germline V gene (reference sequence).

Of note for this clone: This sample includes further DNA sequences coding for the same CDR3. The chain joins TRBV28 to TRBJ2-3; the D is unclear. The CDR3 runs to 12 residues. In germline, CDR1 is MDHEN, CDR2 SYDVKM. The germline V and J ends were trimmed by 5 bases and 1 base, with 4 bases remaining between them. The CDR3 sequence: CASSARTDTQYF. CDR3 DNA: TGTGCCAGCAGTGCCCGCACAGATACGCAGTATTTT. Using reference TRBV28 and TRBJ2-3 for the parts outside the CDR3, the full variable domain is DVKVTQSSRYLVKRTGEKVFLECVQDMDHENMFWYRQDPGLGLRLIYFSYDVKMKEKGDIPEGYSVSREKKERFSLILESASTNQTSMYLCASSARTDTQYFGPGTRLTVL.